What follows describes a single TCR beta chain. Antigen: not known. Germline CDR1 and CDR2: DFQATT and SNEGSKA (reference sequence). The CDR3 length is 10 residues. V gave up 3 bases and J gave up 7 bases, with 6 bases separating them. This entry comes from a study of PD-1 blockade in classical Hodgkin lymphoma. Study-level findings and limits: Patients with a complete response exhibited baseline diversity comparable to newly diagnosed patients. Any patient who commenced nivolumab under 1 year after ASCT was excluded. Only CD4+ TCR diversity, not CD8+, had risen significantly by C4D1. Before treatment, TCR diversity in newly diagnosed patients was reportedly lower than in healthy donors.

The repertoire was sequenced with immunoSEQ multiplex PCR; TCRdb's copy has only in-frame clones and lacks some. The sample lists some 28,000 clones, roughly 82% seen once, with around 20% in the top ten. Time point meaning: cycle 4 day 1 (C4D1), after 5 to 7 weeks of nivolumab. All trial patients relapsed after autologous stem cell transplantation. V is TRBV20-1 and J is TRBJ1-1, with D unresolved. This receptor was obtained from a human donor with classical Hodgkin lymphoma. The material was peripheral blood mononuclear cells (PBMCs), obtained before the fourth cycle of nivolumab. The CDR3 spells CSARHDEAFF. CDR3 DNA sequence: TGCAGTGCTAGGCATGATGAAGCTTTCTTT.